This TCR beta chain was sequenced for a study of blood T cell repertoires in COVID-19. Study summary: All recovered Cohort 3 donors got two negative PCRs, got clearance, or saw symptom resolution.

Data came from immunoSEQ multiplex PCR; TCRdb stores just in-frame clones and leaves some out. The sample consists of fewer than 350,000 clones, roughly 91% of them appearing once. The CDR3 has 15 residues. Germline values: CDR1 MNHEY, CDR2 SVGAGI. V shed 5 bases and J 5 bases; nucleotides not matched to a gene: 5. The TCR originated in a woman aged 55-69 years in a cohort exposed to, infected with or recovered from COVID-19 (not recorded which). The V gene is TRBV6-5, the J gene TRBJ2-5, with 13 bases fitting TRBD2. The sequenced sample consisted of PBMCs or T cells enriched from blood (not recorded which). The CDR3 DNA reads as TGTGCCAGCAGTCGCCTGGGACTAGCGGGGGAGACCCAGTACTTC. It translates to CASSRLGLAGETQYF.